This TCR beta chain emerged from a study of cytomegalovirus exposure and HLA in healthy donors. V dropped 5 bases and J dropped 4; count of bases not matched to a gene: 12. The germline CDR1 and CDR2 sequences are MNHEY and SMNVEV (reference sequence). This CDR3 comprises 16 residues. To note about this clone: Its specificity is unknown.

A multiplex PCR was run with 60 Vbeta primers and 13 Jbeta primers. Profiled with immunoSEQ multiplex PCR; TCRdb holds only in-frame clones, not every one. Recorded here are around 100,000 clones; the top ten clones represent 6.8%. Study-wide points: The study assumed roughly uniform donor sequencing depth for presence/absence analyses. When the data were analyzed later, several of the most significant clusters appeared to be linked to common viral pathogens.

The TCR was taken from a middle-aged man in good health and CMV-seropositive. The rearrangement links TRBV27 to TRBJ2-7; TRBD1 agrees at 9 bases. The sample taken for sequencing was PBMCs. The CDR3 here is CASSPHPMGQGYEQYF. CDR3 DNA: TGTGCCAGCAGTCCCCACCCGATGGGACAGGGTTACGAGCAGTACTTC.